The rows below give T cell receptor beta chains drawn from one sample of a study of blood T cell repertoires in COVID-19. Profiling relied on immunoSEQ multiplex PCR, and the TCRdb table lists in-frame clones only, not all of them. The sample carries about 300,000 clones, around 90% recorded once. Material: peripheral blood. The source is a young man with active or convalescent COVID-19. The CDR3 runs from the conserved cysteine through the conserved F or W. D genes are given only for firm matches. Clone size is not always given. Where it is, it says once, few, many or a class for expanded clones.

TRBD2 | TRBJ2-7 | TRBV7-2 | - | TGTGCCAGCAGCTTATTAGCGGGGGGTCCTCTTTGGCGCGAGCAGTACTTC | CASSLLAGGPLWREQYF
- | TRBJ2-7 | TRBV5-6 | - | TGTGCCAGCAGCTTTCGTGACGGGGTACGCGAGCAGTACTTC | CASSFRDGVREQYF
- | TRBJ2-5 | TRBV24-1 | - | TGTGCCACCAGTGATCTCCAAGAGACCCAGTACTTC | CATSDLQETQYF
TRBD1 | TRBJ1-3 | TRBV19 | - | TGTGCCAGTAGTATCCGGGCCGGGACAGGGGGCGCGGAGGGAAACACCATATATTTT | CASSIRAGTGGAEGNTIYF
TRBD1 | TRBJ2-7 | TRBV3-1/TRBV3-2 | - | TGTGCCAGCAGCCTCAGGACAGGGGGGCTAAGCCGGCAGTACTTC | CASSLRTGGLSRQYF
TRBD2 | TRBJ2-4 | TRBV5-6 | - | TGTGCCAGCAGCTTTTCCCAGCGGGGGGGCCTGGAAAACATTCAGTACTTC | CASSFSQRGGLENIQYF
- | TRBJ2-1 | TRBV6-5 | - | TGTGCCAGCAGACCGGGACTCCCGACCAATGAGCAGTTCTTC | CASRPGLPTNEQFF
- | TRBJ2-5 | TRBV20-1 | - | TGCAGTGCTGAGCGGCGGAAGACCCAGTACTTC | CSAERRKTQYF
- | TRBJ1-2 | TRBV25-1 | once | TGTGCCAGCAGCGAAGGCGGGAGGTATGGCTACACCTTC | CASSEGGRYGYTF
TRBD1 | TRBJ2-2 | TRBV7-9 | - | TGTGCCAGCACCCAGGGACAGGGACCCGGGGAGCTGTTTTTT | CASTQGQGPGELFF
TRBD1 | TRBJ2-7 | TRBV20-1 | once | TGCAGTGCTAGTTTGACAGGGTCCTACGAGCAGTACTTC | CSASLTGSYEQYF
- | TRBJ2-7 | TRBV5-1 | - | TGCGCCAGCAGCTTGGGAGAAGGACACTACGAGCAGTACTTC | CASSLGEGHYEQYF
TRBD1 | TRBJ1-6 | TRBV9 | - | TGTGCCAGCAGCGTAGGGGATGGGACAGGGAGCTCCTATAATTCACCCCTCCACTTT | CASSVGDGTGSSYNSPLHF
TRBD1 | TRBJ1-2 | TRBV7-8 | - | TGTGCCAGCAGCGTGGGGACAGGGGTTGGCTACACCTTC | CASSVGTGVGYTF
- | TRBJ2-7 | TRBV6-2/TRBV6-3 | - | TGTGCCAGCAGTCGGACTCTCCGGCCCTACGAGCAGTACTTC | CASSRTLRPYEQYF
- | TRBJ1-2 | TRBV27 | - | TGTGCCAGCAGTTTGGCAGGGCCATATGGCTACACCTTC | CASSLAGPYGYTF
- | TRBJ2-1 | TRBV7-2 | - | TGTGCCAGCAGCTTAGCTCTGTACAATGAGCAGTTCTTC | CASSLALYNEQFF
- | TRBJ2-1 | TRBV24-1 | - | TGTGCCACCAGTCTCGGTTTCGGTGAGCAGTTCTTC | CATSLGFGEQFF
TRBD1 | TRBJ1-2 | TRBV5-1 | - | TGCGCCAGCAGCTGGACAGGCGCTAACTATGGCTACACCTTC | CASSWTGANYGYTF
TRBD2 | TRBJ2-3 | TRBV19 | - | TGTGCCAGTAGTCTAACTAGCGGGGTTTACTCAGATACGCAGTATTTT | CASSLTSGVYSDTQYF
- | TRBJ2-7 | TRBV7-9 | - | TGTGCCAGCAGCTTTGCCGAGGCGGGCGAGCAGTACTTC | CASSFAEAGEQYF
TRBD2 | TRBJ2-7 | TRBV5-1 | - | TGCGCCAGCAGCCCCACTAGCGGGGGGAACTACGAGCAGTACTTC | CASSPTSGGNYEQYF
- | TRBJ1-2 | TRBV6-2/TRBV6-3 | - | TGTGCCAGCAGTTACTCGGCAGGCCTGTATGGCTACACCTTC | CASSYSAGLYGYTF
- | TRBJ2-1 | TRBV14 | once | TGTGCCAGCAGCCAAGATTACAGATCCTACAATGAGCAGTTCTTC | CASSQDYRSYNEQFF
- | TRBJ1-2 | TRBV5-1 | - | TGCGCCAGCAGTGGGTCCCAGGGTGGAGTTGGCTACACCTTC | CASSGSQGGVGYTF